A single sample gave rise to the 30 T cell receptor beta chains below, sequenced in a study of OX40 agonist ivuxolimab in advanced cancers. Generated by immunoSEQ multiplex PCR, the TCRdb table keeps only in-frame clones and is missing some. This table has roughly 69,000 clones, 85% to 95% appearing once. Sample: CD4+ or CD8+ T cells sorted from blood, taken in a trial of the OX40 agonist ivuxolimab. These TCRs come from an adult with an advanced solid tumor such as melanoma, head and neck, liver or kidney cancer.

The chain recombines TRBV19 with TRBJ1-2, with 12 bases identical to TRBD1. J gave up 10 bases and V 6 bases, and 12 bases lay outside the gene matches. Germline V gene lookup returns CDR1 LNHDA and CDR2 SQIVND (reference sequence). The CDR3 length is 15 residues. The CDR3 here is CASRGTGGRSFDYTF. The DNA of the CDR3 is TGTGCCAGTAGGGGGACAGGGGGCCGTTCATTTGACTACACCTTC.

This rearrangement joins TRBV30 to TRBJ2-1; the match to TRBD1 covers 10 bases. Germline assignment: CDR1 GTSNPN and CDR2 SVGIG (reference sequence). The junction had 7 bases not matched to a gene; V was cut back by 1 base and J by 7 bases. This CDR3 is built from 15 residues. For the CDR3, the DNA is TGTGCCTGGAGTGGGGACAGGGGAATTGGGAATGAGCAGTTCTTC. Its protein is CAWSGDRGIGNEQFF.

The chain employs TRBV7-9 and TRBJ2-2; no firm D call. Looked up from germline, CDR1 is SEHNR and CDR2 is FQNEAQ (reference sequence). The V and J ends lost 0 bases and 0 bases respectively, with 5 bases between them. There are 15 residues in the CDR3. In nucleotides, the CDR3 is TGTGCCAGCAGCTTAGCTAACGCGAACACCGGGGAGCTGTTTTTT. This encodes CASSLANANTGELFF.

By share, this clone ranks as medium-sized. The gene calls are TRBV25-1 and TRBJ1-2, with 7 bases identical to TRBD1. With 7 bases clipped from V and 7 bases from J, the junction kept 6 bases outside the gene matches. CDR3 length: 12 residues. Germline CDR1 reads MGHDK; CDR2 reads SYGVNS. The CDR3: CASTGGKSGYTF. The CDR3, as DNA: TGTGCCAGCACAGGGGGAAAGAGTGGCTACACCTTC.

This clone was counted a few times. V usage is TRBV30 and J usage is TRBJ2-7; perhaps TRBD2 as D (6 bases). This CDR3 region has 16 residues. With 1 base removed from V and 2 bases from J, the gap between germline ends came to 18 bases. CDR1 is GTSNPN and CDR2 is SVGIG in the germline V gene (reference sequence). CDR3 bases: TGTGCCTGGAGTGGGACGGGACCCACGGGGGCCTACGAGCAGTACTTC. Protein: CAWSGTGPTGAYEQYF.

The rearrangement links TRBV6-5 to TRBJ1-2; D not certain. CDR1 is MNHEY and CDR2 is SVGAGI in the germline V gene. This CDR3 has 13 residues. V was shortened by 6 bases and J by 9 bases, with 17 bases between the two germline ends. CDR3 in amino acids: CASRRTGIESYTF. CDR3 DNA sequence: TGTGCCAGCAGAAGGACGGGAATCGAGAGCTACACCTTC.

This clone was detected only once. The rearrangement joins TRBV19 to TRBJ1-5; D possibly corresponds to TRBD1 (5 bases). Trimming stripped 4 bases from V and 7 bases from J, with 17 bases between. The CDR3 extends over 15 amino acids. Per germline, CDR1 LNHDA and CDR2 SQIVND (reference sequence). Here the CDR3 reads CASSKFQGLQQPQHF. CDR3 nucleotide sequence: TGTGCCAGTAGTAAGTTTCAGGGTTTACAACAGCCCCAGCATTTT.

The chain carries TRBV6-1 and TRBJ1-5; TRBD1 aligns across 8 bases. Unmatched junction bases numbered 5, after V lost 8 bases and J lost 2 bases. CDR3 length: 14 residues. Germline V gives CDR1 MNHNS, CDR2 SASEGT. CDR3 sequence reads: CASFGGQGNQPQHF. In DNA form, the CDR3 reads TGTGCCAGCTTCGGGGGACAGGGCAATCAGCCCCAGCATTTT.

The genes are TRBV30 and TRBJ2-7, with TRBD2 identical over 10 bases. After removal of 3 bases from V and 3 bases from J, the junction contained 5 bases not matched to a gene. In germline, CDR1 is GTSNPN, CDR2 SVGIG (reference sequence). There are 14 residues in the CDR3. CDR3: CAWRRTSGIYEQYF. CDR3 nucleotides: TGTGCCTGGAGACGGACTAGCGGAATCTACGAGCAGTACTTC.

This chain joins TRBV4-1 and TRBJ2-1, with TRBD2 identical over 10 bases. The CDR3 is 15 amino acids. The V segment lost 3 bases and the J segment 9 bases; nucleotides outside the gene matches: 8. In germline, CDR1 is MGHRA, CDR2 YSYEKL. The CDR3 nucleotides read TGCGCCAGCAGCCAGGAACTAGCGGGGATTGTTGAGCAGTTCTTC. Translated, it gives CASSQELAGIVEQFF.

The chain has TRBV5-1 and TRBJ2-1; unclear D gene. Germline values: CDR1 SGHRS, CDR2 YFSETQ. This CDR3 spans 14 amino acids. V was cut by 6 bases and J by 8 bases, with 18 bases left in between. The CDR3 nucleotides read TGCGCCAGCAAAGCTCGAAGGGATTCAGATGAGCAGTTCTTC. It translates to CASKARRDSDEQFF.

The chain recombines TRBV30 with TRBJ1-1, with unresolved D. Trimming shortened V by 4 bases and J by 1 base, and 16 bases separated the two germline ends. From germline, CDR1 is GTSNPN and CDR2 SVGIG (reference sequence). This CDR3 contains 15 residues. CDR3 sequence (DNA): TGTGCCTGGAATGCCGGCGGTCGGACGAACACTGAAGCTTTCTTT. Translation gives CAWNAGGRTNTEAFF.

This chain connects TRBV19 to TRBJ1-2; possibly TRBD1 for D (6 bases). From germline, CDR1 is LNHDA and CDR2 SQIVND (reference sequence). There are 14 residues in the CDR3. The V end lost 1 base, the J end lost 5 bases, and 11 bases lay between the germline ends. CDR3 nucleotides: TGTGCCAGTAGTATAGGACTGGACAGTTATGGCTACACCTTC. Its protein product is CASSIGLDSYGYTF. Full variable domain (missing parts from reference TRBV19 and TRBJ1-2): DGGITQSPKYLFRKEGQNVTLSCEQNLNHDAMYWYRQDPGQGLRLIYYSQIVNDFQKGDIAEGYSVSREKKESFPLTVTSAQKNPTAFYLCASSIGLDSYGYTFGSGTRLTVV.

This sequence joins TRBV30 and TRBJ2-7, with 11 bases fitting TRBD1. In germline, CDR1 is GTSNPN, CDR2 SVGIG (reference sequence). CDR3 length: 17 amino acids. V shed 3 bases and J 4 bases; nucleotides not matched to a gene: 14. This CDR3 is CAWRASGTGGLRYEQYF. In DNA form, the CDR3 reads TGTGCCTGGAGAGCTTCCGGGACAGGGGGACTGAGGTACGAGCAGTACTTC.

This clone was seen only a few times. The rearrangement joins TRBV5-6 to TRBJ2-3; TRBD2 agrees at 10 bases. The CDR3 sequence is 15 residues long. J gave up 0 bases and V 2 bases, and 0 bases lay outside the gene matches. From germline, CDR1 is SGHDT and CDR2 YYEEEE. The CDR3 coding sequence is TGTGCCAGCAGCTTAGCGGGGGGGAGCACAGATACGCAGTATTTT. Translating it yields CASSLAGGSTDTQYF.

The chain joins TRBV28 to TRBJ1-1; possible D gene TRBD1, 5 bases. The CDR3 has 13 residues. Germline CDR1 MDHEN, CDR2 SYDVKM. V dropped 9 bases and J dropped 1 base, with 12 bases sitting between them. The CDR3 sequence is CASFGTENTEAFF. As DNA, the CDR3 is TGTGCCAGTTTTGGGACCGAGAACACTGAAGCTTTCTTT. Together with reference TRBV28 and TRBJ1-1, the CDR3 gives the full variable domain: DVKVTQSSRYLVKRTGEKVFLECVQDMDHENMFWYRQDPGLGLRLIYFSYDVKMKEKGDIPEGYSVSREKKERFSLILESASTNQTSMYLCASFGTENTEAFFGQGTRLTVV.

The chain recombines TRBV10-1 with TRBJ2-3; D possibly corresponds to TRBD2 (6 bases). This CDR3 comprises 15 residues. In germline, CDR1 is WNHNN, CDR2 SYGVQD (reference sequence). V dropped 4 bases and J dropped 1 base, with 12 bases sitting between them. The CDR3 loop reads CASSVDERGTDTQYF. The CDR3 coding sequence is TGCGCCAGCAGTGTGGATGAGCGGGGCACAGATACGCAGTATTTT.

The chain links TRBV5-1 to TRBJ2-1, with D tentatively TRBD2 (5 bases). Trimming removed 0 bases from V and 5 bases from J, with 9 bases in between. Germline V lookup: CDR1 SGHRS, CDR2 YFSETQ. This CDR3 is 14 amino acids long. The DNA of the CDR3 is TGCGCCAGCAGCTTGGGACTACCCAACAATGAGCAGTTCTTC. Its translation is CASSLGLPNNEQFF. Combining the CDR3 with reference TRBV5-1 and TRBJ2-1 gives the whole variable domain KAGVTQTPRYLIKTRGQQVTLSCSPISGHRSVSWYQQTPGQGLQFLFEYFSETQRNKGNFPGRFSGRQFSNSRSEMNVSTLELGDSALYLCASSLGLPNNEQFFGPGTRLTVL.

This chain connects TRBV11-2 to TRBJ1-4, with a weak D call TRBD1 (6 bases). The CDR3 is made up of 15 amino acids. V was trimmed by 1 base and J by 10 bases, leaving 16 bases between them. The germline CDR1 and CDR2 sequences are SGHAT and FQNNGV. Here the CDR3 DNA reads TGTGCCAGCAGCTTAGCCTGGGAGGGGGACGGAAAACTGTTTTTT. Its protein is CASSLAWEGDGKLFF. Full variable domain (outside the CDR3, taken from reference TRBV11-2 and TRBJ1-4): EAGVAQSPRYKIIEKRQSVAFWCNPISGHATLYWYQQILGQGPKLLIQFQNNGVVDDSQLPKDRFSAERLKGVDSTLKIQPAKLEDSAVYLCASSLAWEGDGKLFFGSGTQLSVL.

J is TRBJ1-6 and V is TRBV7-8; D is uncertain. The germline V and J ends were trimmed by 1 base and 4 bases, with 17 bases remaining between them. Germline CDR1 reads SGHVS; CDR2 reads FQNEAQ. The CDR3 has 18 residues. This CDR3 is CASSLVRVPGPYNSPLHF. The CDR3 coding sequence is TGTGCCAGCAGCTTAGTACGGGTGCCGGGTCCTTATAATTCACCCCTCCACTTT.

The chain carries TRBV14 and TRBJ2-1; TRBD2 matches 8 bases. J lost 9 bases, V lost 0 bases, and 16 bases had no gene match. The CDR3 has 18 amino acids. Germline values: CDR1 SGHDN, CDR2 FVKESK. In DNA form, the CDR3 reads TGTGCCAGCAGCCAAGACCACAAGGGACTAGTCGATTTTGGTGAGCAGTTCTTC. Translated: CASSQDHKGLVDFGEQFF.

The genes are TRBV9 and TRBJ2-1, with 14 bases identical to TRBD2. The CDR3 is 16 amino acids. Germline CDR1 reads SGDLS; CDR2 reads YYNGEE. V dropped 2 bases and J dropped 9; count of bases not matched to a gene: 7. CDR3 coding DNA: TGTGCCAGCAGCGTCTTGACTAGCGGGGGGGCTGGTGAGCAGTTCTTC. Translated: CASSVLTSGGAGEQFF.

The chain employs TRBV30 and TRBJ1-1, with 8 bases matching TRBD1. Trimming took 0 bases from V and 5 from J; bases not matched to a gene: 5. The CDR3 runs to 14 residues. Germline CDR1 and CDR2: GTSNPN and SVGIG (reference sequence). The CDR3 DNA reads as TGTGCCTGGAGTGTGGACAGGGAGGATACTGAAGCTTTCTTT. This translates into CAWSVDREDTEAFF. Supplemented by reference TRBV30 and TRBJ1-1, the full variable domain reads SQTIHQWPATLVQPVGSPLSLECTVEGTSNPNLYWYRQAAGRGLQLLFYSVGIGQISSEVPQNLSASRPQDRQFILSSKKLLLSDSGFYLCAWSVDREDTEAFFGQGTRLTVV.

J is TRBJ2-7 and V is TRBV30, with 12 nucleotides matching TRBD2. V lost 3 bases to trimming and J lost 7 bases; unmatched junction nucleotides: 4. The CDR3 length is 13 residues. Per the germline V gene, CDR1 is GTSNPN and CDR2 is SVGIG (reference sequence). This chain's CDR3 is CAWSILAGGEQYF. The CDR3 DNA sequence: TGTGCCTGGAGCATACTAGCGGGAGGAGAGCAGTACTTC.

This chain uses TRBV19 with TRBJ1-3; D unresolved. The germline V gene encodes CDR1 LNHDA and CDR2 SQIVND (reference sequence). CDR3 size: 17 residues. Trimming removed 0 bases at V and 0 bases at J, with 12 bases between. The CDR3 sequence is CASSIEAPSLSGNTIYF. The CDR3 DNA follows: TGTGCCAGTAGTATAGAGGCGCCCTCCCTCTCTGGAAACACCATATATTTT.

This chain links TRBV7-9 with TRBJ2-2, with D perhaps TRBD1 or TRBD2 (5 bases each). The CDR3 has 15 residues. Trimming stripped 1 base from V and 4 bases from J, with 10 bases between. Germline V gene sequence: CDR1 SEHNR, CDR2 FQNEAQ (reference sequence). CDR3 loop: CASSLGSGTTGELFF. The CDR3 DNA reads TGTGCCAGCAGCTTAGGTTCCGGGACCACCGGGGAGCTGTTTTTT.

V and J are TRBV7-3 and TRBJ2-2; 16 bases fit TRBD2. Germline assignment: CDR1 SGHTA and CDR2 FQGTGA. The CDR3 covers 17 residues. J was trimmed by 5 bases and V by 4 bases; bases with no gene match: 4. The CDR3 protein is CASSSGTSGRGTGELFF. The CDR3, as DNA: TGTGCCAGCAGCTCCGGGACTAGCGGGAGGGGGACCGGGGAGCTGTTTTTT.

This clone was seen only once. CDR3 amino acids: CASSQGLAGTYNEQFF. The CDR3 DNA is TGTGCCAGCAGCCAGGGACTAGCGGGAACCTACAATGAGCAGTTCTTC. V gene TRBV4-2 combines with J gene TRBJ2-1; TRBD2 aligns across 13 bases. The length of the CDR3 is 16 residues. The germline gives CDR1 LGHNA, CDR2 YNFKEQ. With V trimmed by 3 bases and J by 2 bases, 1 base remained unmatched.

The chain employs TRBV19 and TRBJ2-5, with D perhaps TRBD1 (5 bases). V shed 6 bases and J shed 5 bases, with 19 bases lying between them. Germline lookup yields CDR1 LNHDA and CDR2 SQIVND (reference sequence). The CDR3 totals 15 residues. CDR3 region: CASSPSPTKGETQYF. The CDR3 region has the DNA TGTGCCAGTAGCCCCTCCCCGACCAAGGGGGAGACCCAGTACTTC.

V usage is TRBV5-4 and J usage is TRBJ2-1, with 14 positions matching TRBD2. Per germline, CDR1 SGHNT and CDR2 YYREEE (reference sequence). The CDR3 is made up of 15 amino acids. Trimming cost V 0 bases and J 10 bases; bases outside gene matches: 3. DNA of the CDR3: TGTGCCAGCAGCTTGGAAGGGACTAGCGGGAGAGAGCAGTTCTTC. It specifies CASSLEGTSGREQFF.